These T cell receptor beta chains were read from a single sample in a study of cytomegalovirus exposure and HLA in healthy donors. Only in-frame clones appear in the TCRdb table, and some are missing; sequencing was by immunoSEQ multiplex PCR. Among about 360,000 clones listed, 70% to 90% were seen once. The source material was PBMCs. These receptors were taken from a woman younger than 35 in good health and CMV-seronegative. The CDR3 runs from the conserved cysteine through the conserved F or W.

cdr3_length,v_call,cdr3_aa
17,TRBV5-1,CASSLRGFSHYNSPLHF
15,TRBV28,CASGPLGTGSPGYTF
13,TRBV30,CAWSPGGNTEAFF
16,TRBV15,CATSSGKGVNTGELFF
11,TRBV2,CASRQGETQYF
15,TRBV7-3,CASSIRRSVIREQFF
13,TRBV6-5,CASSLGLSYEQYF
15,TRBV27,CASSPYRDINQPQHF
14,TRBV28,CASTRLTGVNGYTF
14,TRBV6-1,CASSTTAIRGEQYF
16,TRBV19,CASSHKVGQWAFEQYF
16,TRBV7-9,CASSQEAGGGTDTQYF
15,TRBV6-5,CASSNTGTVAEKLFF
16,TRBV9,CASSPVPGQGTSGYTF
14,TRBV2,CASNAGRSHNEQFF
15,TRBV6-5,CASSYDRTGANVLTF
16,TRBV6-5,CASSSSGTGDPYEQYF
18,TRBV27,CASSLRYGQGPSGTEAFF
14,TRBV18,CASSPATGSYEQYF
16,TRBV13,CASSTELAGRYNEQFF
15,TRBV19,CASRYEARGYNEQFF
15,TRBV27,CASSLGSAGLYEQYF
12,TRBV10-3,CAISELAGRQFF
12,TRBV28,CAGGQGKSGYTF
18,TRBV6-1,CASSEAHPVAAIVLWAYF
18,TRBV7-9,CASSYRPWTSLGEDTQYF
16,TRBV6-6,CASSYSGSSSNQPQHF
14,TRBV18,CASSRTGENTEAFF
15,TRBV6-1,CASSPRGVDNQPQHF
16,TRBV15,CATSRDRSGGALEQFF
12,TRBV5-8,CASSPLTGEAFF
16,TRBV4-2,CASSLEKRDLSYEQYF
13,TRBV10-1,CASARDLGTEAFF
14,TRBV4-1,CASSQGAGEREAFF
14,TRBV6-1,CASSEAGRGNTIYF
15,TRBV6-5,CASSYSNRVGEKLFF
13,TRBV14,CARPGTGTGEQYF
13,TRBV30,CAWTSGTSYEQYF
13,TRBV4-2,CASSQEGRENLHF
14,TRBV6-6,CASRRTGSNQPQHF
13,TRBV5-5,CASSLSTSGDPFF
16,TRBV6-5,CASSYAPVPTNEKLFF
14,TRBV6-5,CASSLRDKQETQYF
15,TRBV28,CASSSPAPRDQPQHF
12,TRBV10-2,CGSGQGGTEAFF
14,TRBV2,CASSVRPDSQPQHF
18,TRBV27,CASSSPRGTSTTKNIQYF
15,TRBV28,CASSFWGQGAGEQYF
17,TRBV4-1,CASSQLGREKVDSPLHF
15,TRBV28,CASSLLQGQVYEQYF